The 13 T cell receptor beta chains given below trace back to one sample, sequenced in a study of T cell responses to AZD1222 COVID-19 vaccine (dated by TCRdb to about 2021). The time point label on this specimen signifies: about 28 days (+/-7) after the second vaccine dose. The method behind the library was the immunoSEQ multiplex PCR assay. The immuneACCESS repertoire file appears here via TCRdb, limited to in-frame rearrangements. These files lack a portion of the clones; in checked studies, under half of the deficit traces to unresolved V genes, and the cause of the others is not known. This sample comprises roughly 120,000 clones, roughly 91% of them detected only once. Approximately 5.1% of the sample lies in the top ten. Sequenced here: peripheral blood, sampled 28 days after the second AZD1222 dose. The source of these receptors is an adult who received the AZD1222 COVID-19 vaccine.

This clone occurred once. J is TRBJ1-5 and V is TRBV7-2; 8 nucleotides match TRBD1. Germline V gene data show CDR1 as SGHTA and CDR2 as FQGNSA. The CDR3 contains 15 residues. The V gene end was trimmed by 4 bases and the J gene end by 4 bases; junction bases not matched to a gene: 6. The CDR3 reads CASSWVTGENQPQHF. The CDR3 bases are TGTGCCAGCAGCTGGGTGACAGGGGAGAATCAGCCCCAGCATTTT.

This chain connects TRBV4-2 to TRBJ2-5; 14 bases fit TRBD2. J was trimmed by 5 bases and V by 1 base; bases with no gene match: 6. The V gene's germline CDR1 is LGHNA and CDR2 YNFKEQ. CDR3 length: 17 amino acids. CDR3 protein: CASSQVGTSGSQETQYF. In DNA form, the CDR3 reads TGTGCCAGCAGCCAAGTCGGGACTAGCGGGAGTCAGGAGACCCAGTACTTC.

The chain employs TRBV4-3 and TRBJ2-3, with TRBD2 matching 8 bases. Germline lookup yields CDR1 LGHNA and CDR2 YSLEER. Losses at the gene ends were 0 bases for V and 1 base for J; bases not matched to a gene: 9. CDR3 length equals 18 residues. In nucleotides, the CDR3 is TGCGCCAGCAGCCAAGATGCCGGGAGGGGCGGCGGCACAGATACGCAGTATTTT. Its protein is CASSQDAGRGGGTDTQYF.

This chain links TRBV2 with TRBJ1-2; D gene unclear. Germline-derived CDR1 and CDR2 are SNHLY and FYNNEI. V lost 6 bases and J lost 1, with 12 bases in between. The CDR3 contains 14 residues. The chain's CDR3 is CASSGDSVNYGYTF. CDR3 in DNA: TGTGCCAGCAGCGGGGATAGTGTTAACTATGGCTACACCTTC.

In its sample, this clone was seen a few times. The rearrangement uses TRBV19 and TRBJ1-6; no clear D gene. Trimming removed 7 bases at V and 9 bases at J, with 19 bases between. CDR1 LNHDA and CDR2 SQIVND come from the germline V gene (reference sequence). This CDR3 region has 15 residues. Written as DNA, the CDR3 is TGTGCCAGTACCCGGTCGGCAGGAGCCAGTTCACCCCTCCACTTT. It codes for CASTRSAGASSPLHF.

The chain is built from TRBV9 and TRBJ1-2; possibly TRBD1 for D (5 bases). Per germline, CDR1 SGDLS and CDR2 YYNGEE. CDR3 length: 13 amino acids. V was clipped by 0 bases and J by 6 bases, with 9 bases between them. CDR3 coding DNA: TGTGCCAGCAGCGTAGGAGGGGTGGATGGCTACACCTTC. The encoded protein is CASSVGGVDGYTF. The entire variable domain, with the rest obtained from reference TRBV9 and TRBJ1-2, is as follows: DSGVTQTPKHLITATGQRVTLRCSPRSGDLSVYWYQQSLDQGLQFLIQYYNGEERAKGNILERFSAQQFPDLHSELNLSSLELGDSALYFCASSVGGVDGYTFGSGTRLTVV.

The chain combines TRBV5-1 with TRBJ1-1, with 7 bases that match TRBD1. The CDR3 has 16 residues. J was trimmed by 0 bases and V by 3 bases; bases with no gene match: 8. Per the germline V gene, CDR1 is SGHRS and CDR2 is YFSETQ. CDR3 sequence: CASSYFDREMNTEAFF. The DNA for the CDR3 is TGCGCCAGCAGCTACTTTGACAGGGAGATGAACACTGAAGCTTTCTTT.

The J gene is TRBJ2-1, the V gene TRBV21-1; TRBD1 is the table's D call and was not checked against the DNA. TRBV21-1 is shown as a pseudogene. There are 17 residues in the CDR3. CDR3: CASSKEKGDRVWNEQFF. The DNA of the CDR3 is TGTGCCAGCAGCAAAGAGAAGGGAGACAGGGTCTGGAATGAGCAGTTCTTC.

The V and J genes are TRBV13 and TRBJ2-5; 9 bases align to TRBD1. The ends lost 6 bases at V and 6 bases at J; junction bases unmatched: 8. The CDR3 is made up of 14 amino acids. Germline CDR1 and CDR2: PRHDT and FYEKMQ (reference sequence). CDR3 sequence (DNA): TGTGCCAGCAGTTTTACAGGGGGCAGACAGACCCAGTACTTC. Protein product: CASSFTGGRQTQYF. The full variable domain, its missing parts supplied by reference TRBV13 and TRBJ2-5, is AAGVIQSPRHLIKEKRETATLKCYPIPRHDTVYWYQQGPGQDPQFLISFYEKMQSDKGSIPDRFSAQQFSDYHSELNMSSLELGDSALYFCASSFTGGRQTQYFGPGTRLLVL.

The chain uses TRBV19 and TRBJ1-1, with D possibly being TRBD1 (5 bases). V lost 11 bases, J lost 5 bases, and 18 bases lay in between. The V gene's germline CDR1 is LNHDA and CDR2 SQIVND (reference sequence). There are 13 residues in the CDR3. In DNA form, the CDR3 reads TGTGCCGCGACTATGGCAGGGCAAACTGAAGCTTTCTTT. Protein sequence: CAATMAGQTEAFF.

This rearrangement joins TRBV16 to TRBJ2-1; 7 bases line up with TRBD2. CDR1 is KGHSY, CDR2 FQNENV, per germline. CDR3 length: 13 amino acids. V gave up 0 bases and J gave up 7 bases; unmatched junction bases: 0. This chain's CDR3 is CASSQSGGNEQFF. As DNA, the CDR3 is TGTGCCAGCAGCCAATCGGGGGGGAATGAGCAGTTCTTC.

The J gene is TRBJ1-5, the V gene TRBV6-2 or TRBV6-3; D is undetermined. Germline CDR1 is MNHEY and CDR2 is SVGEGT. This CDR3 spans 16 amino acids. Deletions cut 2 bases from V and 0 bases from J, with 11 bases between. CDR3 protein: CASSYGGMPSNQPQHF. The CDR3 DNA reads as TGTGCCAGCAGTTACGGAGGGATGCCTAGCAATCAGCCCCAGCATTTT.

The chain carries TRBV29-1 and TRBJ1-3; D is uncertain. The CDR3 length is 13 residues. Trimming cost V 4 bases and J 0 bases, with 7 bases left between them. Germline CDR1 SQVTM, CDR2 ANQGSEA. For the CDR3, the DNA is TGCAGCGTTGCGGTCAGCTCTGGAAACACCATATATTTT. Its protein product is CSVAVSSGNTIYF.